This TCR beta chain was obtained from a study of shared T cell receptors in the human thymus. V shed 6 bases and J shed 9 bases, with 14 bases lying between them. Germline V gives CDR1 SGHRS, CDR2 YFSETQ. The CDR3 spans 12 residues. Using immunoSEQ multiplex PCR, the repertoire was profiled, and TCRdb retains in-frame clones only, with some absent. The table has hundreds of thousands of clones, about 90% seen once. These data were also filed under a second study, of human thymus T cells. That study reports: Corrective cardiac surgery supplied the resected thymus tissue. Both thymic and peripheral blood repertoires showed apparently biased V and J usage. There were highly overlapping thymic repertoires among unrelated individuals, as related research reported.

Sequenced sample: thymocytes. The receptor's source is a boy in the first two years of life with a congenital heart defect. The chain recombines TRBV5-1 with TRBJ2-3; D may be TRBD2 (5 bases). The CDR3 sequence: CASTQASGTQYF. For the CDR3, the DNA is TGCGCCAGCACCCAGGCGTCGGGGACGCAGTATTTT.